The sequence of this T cell receptor beta chain was determined in a study of Graves' ophthalmopathy and Graves' hyperthyroidism. Amplification of the TCR beta CDR3 regions used RNA transcripts (as template). Second-round multiplex PCR followed a first-round RT-PCR using HTBI primers. TCRdb reprocessed the multiplex PCR reads via MiXCR and lists one record per CDR3 protein. The sample lists under 250,000 distinct CDR3 sequences; over 25% were seen once. V was clipped by 2 bases and J by 2 bases, with 9 bases between them. CDR3 length: 14 amino acids. Study-level points and caveats: Ophthalmopathy could be told apart from stable hyperthyroidism by a 13-signature model (roughly 90% sensitivity, approximately 76% specificity).

This clonotype came up many times. Its specificity is not known. Ophthalmopathy in the donors was of moderate-to-severe activity, with CAS ≥3, NOSPECS ≥4 and duration under 3 months. The chain recombines TRBV12-3 or TRBV12-4 with TRBJ2-5; the D is unclear. The material sequenced was peripheral blood. The clonotype comes from a man aged 50 or older with Graves' ophthalmopathy. The CDR3 here is CASSLRPDQETQYF. CDR3 nucleotides: TGTGCCAGCAGTTTAAGGCCGGATCAAGAGACCCAGTACTTC.